This entry lists 28 T cell receptor beta chains sequenced from one sample in a study of blood T cells in healthy people across ages. PCR was performed a second time for about 7 to 11 cycles using a sample-barcoded 5' primer and a J-beta primer mix. TCRdb independently ran MiXCR on the 5' RACE reads; one entry per CDR3 protein. The sample yields roughly 800,000 distinct CDR3 sequences, around a quarter seen once. Another study also made use of these data, one on T cells of mothers and their children.

Input material: blood. The receptors were sampled from a boy aged 5 to 17 in good health.

J is TRBJ1-6 and V is TRBV4-1, with a possible D match to TRBD1 (5 bases). This CDR3 is 14 amino acids long. V was shortened by 1 base and J by 10 bases, with 11 bases between the two germline ends. Germline V gene lookup returns CDR1 MGHRA and CDR2 YSYEKL. In DNA form, the CDR3 reads TGCGCCAGCAGCCAAGGGCAGGGTGGGTCACCCCTCCACTTT. As protein: CASSQGQGGSPLHF.

The rearrangement uses TRBV29-1 and TRBJ1-4, with D maybe TRBD1 (5 bases). This CDR3 is built from 13 residues. The V gene lost 7 bases and the J gene lost 3 bases, with 12 bases spanning the gap. Germline CDR1 SQVTM, CDR2 ANQGSEA. In nucleotides, the CDR3 is TGCAGCGGGGGGTTAGCTTCTAATGAAAAACTGTTTTTT. Translated, it gives CSGGLASNEKLFF.

This clonotype was seen only a few times. The CDR3 bases are TGTGCCAGCCACGATGACAGGGTTGAGAACACCGGGGAGCTGTTTTTT. This translates into CASHDDRVENTGELFF. The rearrangement uses TRBV2 and TRBJ2-2; TRBD1 aligns across 7 bases. CDR3 size: 16 residues. CDR1 and CDR2 (germline): SNHLY, FYNNEI. After removal of 8 bases from V and 1 base from J, the junction contained 10 bases not matched to a gene.

The gene calls are TRBV7-9 and TRBJ1-4; D uncertain. Germline V lookup: CDR1 SEHNR, CDR2 FQNEAQ (reference sequence). The CDR3 contains 15 residues. The V gene lost 2 bases and the J gene lost 5 bases, with 12 bases spanning the gap. The CDR3 DNA reads as TGTGCCAGCAGCTTATCGGCCGTTGGAAATGAAAAACTGTTTTTT. Its translation: CASSLSAVGNEKLFF.

This chain joins TRBV9 and TRBJ2-1; TRBD2 aligns across 7 bases. This CDR3 region has 14 residues. From germline, CDR1 is SGDLS and CDR2 YYNGEE. J lost 7 bases, V lost 0 bases, and 4 bases had no gene match. The CDR3 sequence: CASSVAPAGNEQFF. CDR3 sequence (DNA): TGTGCCAGCAGCGTAGCCCCAGCGGGGAATGAGCAGTTCTTC.

The chain carries TRBV3-1 and TRBJ2-1; 7 bases line up with TRBD2. The CDR3 is 16 amino acids. From germline, CDR1 is LGHDT and CDR2 YNNKEL (reference sequence). The V and J ends lost 2 bases and 0 bases, in that order; junction bases with no gene match: 4. This CDR3 is CASSQTSSGSYNEQFF. In nucleotides, the CDR3 is TGTGCCAGCAGCCAAACTTCTAGCGGCTCCTACAATGAGCAGTTCTTC.

The chain combines TRBV11-2 with TRBJ2-7; D gene unclear. Germline V gives CDR1 SGHAT, CDR2 FQNNGV. V was cut by 0 bases and J by 4 bases, with 13 bases left in between. This CDR3 has 15 amino acids. Written as DNA, the CDR3 is TGTGCCAGCAGCTTAGAAGGTATCGCGGCTTACGAGCAGTACTTC. Protein product: CASSLEGIAAYEQYF.

This clonotype was detected a few times. The chain recombines TRBV28 with TRBJ2-7; perhaps TRBD1 as D (5 bases). Trimming cost V 6 bases and J 2 bases, with 20 bases left between them. CDR3 length equals 16 residues. The germline CDR1 and CDR2 sequences are MDHEN and SYDVKM. CDR3 sequence: CASSHRPRLGTYEQYF. The DNA of the CDR3 is TGTGCCAGCAGCCACAGGCCGAGACTGGGGACCTACGAGCAGTACTTC.

This clonotype was counted between two and nine times. The rearrangement joins TRBV6-6 to TRBJ2-7; no clear D. V lost 4 bases, J lost 3 bases, and 19 bases lay in between. The CDR3 is made up of 16 amino acids. Germline V gene data show CDR1 as MNHNY and CDR2 as SVGAGI (reference sequence). CDR3 coding DNA: TGTGCCAGCAGTTTTCTCTCGGGCCCTGATATCTACGAGCAGTACTTC. Protein product: CASSFLSGPDIYEQYF.

Here the CDR3 DNA reads TGTGCCAGCAGCCTTAGTATGGGGAGCTCCTACAATGAGCAGTTCTTC. Encoded protein: CASSLSMGSSYNEQFF. The V gene is TRBV9, the J gene TRBJ2-1, with D maybe TRBD2 (5 bases). CDR1 and CDR2 (germline): SGDLS, YYNGEE. The ends were cut back, 4 bases at V and 0 bases at J, with 14 bases in the middle. The CDR3 length is 16 residues.

The chain links TRBV5-1 to TRBJ1-4, with D perhaps TRBD1 (6 bases). V was trimmed by 3 bases and J by 0 bases, leaving 15 bases between them. The length of the CDR3 is 17 residues. Germline CDR1 SGHRS, CDR2 YFSETQ. The CDR3 loop reads CASSSRGNSATNEKLFF. Here the CDR3 DNA reads TGCGCCAGCAGCTCGAGGGGGAATTCAGCAACTAATGAAAAACTGTTTTTT.

The chain employs TRBV4-3 and TRBJ2-7, with D uncertain. There are 15 residues in the CDR3. Germline V gene data show CDR1 as LGHNA and CDR2 as YSLEER. Trimming shortened V by 0 bases and J by 1 base, and 10 bases separated the two germline ends. The CDR3 coding sequence is TGCGCCAGCAGCCAAGACGGGCTGGGGTCCTACGAGCAGTACTTC. It is translated as CASSQDGLGSYEQYF.

CDR3 protein: CASSTFLAPGENEQFF. The CDR3 DNA follows: TGTGCCAGCAGTACCTTTTTGGCGCCCGGCGAGAATGAGCAGTTCTTC. The chain carries TRBV6-1 and TRBJ2-1; D is uncertain. CDR3 length equals 16 residues. The germline V gene encodes CDR1 MNHNS and CDR2 SASEGT. Trimming removed 5 bases from V and 7 bases from J, with 21 bases in between.

Only a few counts were recorded for this clonotype. The rearrangement links TRBV5-4 to TRBJ2-1, with D uncertain. Germline V gene data show CDR1 as SGHNT and CDR2 as YYREEE (reference sequence). CDR3 length: 15 amino acids. The V gene lost 5 bases and the J gene lost 5 bases, with 17 bases spanning the gap. The CDR3 DNA sequence: TGTGCCAGCAGGCCTGGCGTGGCAGAGAACAATGAGCAGTTCTTC. Protein: CASRPGVAENNEQFF.

The CDR3 nucleotides are TGCAGTGCTAAAAGAACAGGGGGTGGTAATGAAAAACTGTTTTTT. Translating gives CSAKRTGGGNEKLFF. This chain links TRBV20-1 with TRBJ1-4; 8 positions match TRBD1. Germline assignment: CDR1 DFQATT and CDR2 SNEGSKA (reference sequence). Trimming took 4 bases from V and 4 from J; bases not matched to a gene: 8. The length of the CDR3 is 15 residues.

This chain links TRBV29-1 with TRBJ1-2; perhaps TRBD1 as D (5 bases). In germline, CDR1 is SQVTM, CDR2 ANQGSEA. Trimming stripped 1 base from V and 4 bases from J, with 16 bases between. The CDR3 totals 15 residues. The CDR3 here is CSVEGWTTVPYGYTF. CDR3 DNA sequence: TGCAGCGTTGAAGGTTGGACAACGGTTCCCTATGGCTACACCTTC.

The chain joins TRBV7-9 to TRBJ2-1, with TRBD2 identical over 13 bases. CDR3 size: 14 residues. Germline V gene lookup returns CDR1 SEHNR and CDR2 FQNEAQ (reference sequence). After removal of 5 bases from V and 11 bases from J, the junction contained 6 bases not matched to a gene. This chain's CDR3 is CASSPRTSGSQQFF. The CDR3 nucleotides are TGTGCCAGCAGCCCTCGGACTAGCGGGAGCCAGCAGTTCTTC. Full variable domain (remainder filled in from reference TRBV7-9 and TRBJ2-1): DTGVSQNPRHKITKRGQNVTFRCDPISEHNRLYWYRQTLGQGPEFLTYFQNEAQLEKSRLLSDRFSAERPKGSFSTLEIQRTEQGDSAMYLCASSPRTSGSQQFFGPGTRLTVL.

Here the CDR3 reads CASSQQPGQGETQYF. The CDR3 nucleotides read TGCGCCAGCAGCCAACAGCCGGGGCAGGGAGAGACCCAGTACTTC. The chain links TRBV5-1 to TRBJ2-5; D is tentatively TRBD1 or TRBD2 (5 bases each). V gave up 4 bases and J gave up 4 bases, with 17 bases separating them. The CDR3 runs 15 residues. The germline V gene encodes CDR1 SGHRS and CDR2 YFSETQ.

This clonotype was recorded once. The chain carries TRBV7-9 and TRBJ1-2; 7 bases agree with TRBD1. J lost 5 bases, V lost 2 bases, and 5 bases had no gene match. Germline CDR1 is SEHNR and CDR2 is FQNEAQ (reference sequence). The CDR3 sequence is 14 residues long. The chain's CDR3 is CASSLFDRVYGYTF. The DNA of the CDR3 is TGTGCCAGCAGCTTATTCGACAGGGTATATGGCTACACCTTC.

V and J are TRBV7-4 and TRBJ1-5; tentatively, D is TRBD1 (6 bases). Germline CDR1 SGHVT, CDR2 SQSDAQ. This CDR3 region has 19 residues. Trimming left V 3 bases short and J 6 bases short, with 27 bases between. The CDR3 sequence is CASSFKEAGEMASGQPQHF. The CDR3 DNA sequence: TGTGCCAGCAGCTTTAAGGAGGCAGGGGAGATGGCTAGCGGTCAGCCCCAGCATTTT.

The sample holds a few counts of this clonotype. The chain combines TRBV9 with TRBJ2-5; TRBD2 agrees at 12 bases. The DNA end lines up better with TRBJ2-1; the J call may be wrong. Germline CDR1 and CDR2: SGDLS and YYNGEE. The CDR3 has 17 amino acids. The CDR3: CASSAEGLAGIYNEQFF. In nucleotides, the CDR3 is TGTGCCAGCAGCGCCGAAGGACTAGCGGGGATCTACAATGAGCAGTTCTTC.

This clonotype was detected a few times. The gene calls are TRBV12-3 or TRBV12-4 and TRBJ2-1; TRBD1 matches 8 bases. The CDR3 loop spans 15 amino acids. J lost 1 base, V lost 10 bases, and 9 bases had no gene match. For the CDR3, the DNA is TGTGCCACCGGACAGGGTGATTCTTCCTACAATGAGCAGTTCTTC. Its protein product is CATGQGDSSYNEQFF.

This clonotype was recorded a few times. The V and J genes are TRBV18 and TRBJ2-2, with D possibly TRBD2 on 5 matching bases. CDR3 length: 14 amino acids. Germline assignment: CDR1 KGHSH and CDR2 LQKENI. V lost 5 bases, J lost 9 bases, and 16 bases lay in between. The CDR3, as DNA: TGTGCCAGCTCATTATCGGGATCGTTCCGGGAGCTGTTTTTT. It is translated as CASSLSGSFRELFF.

V is TRBV3-1 and J is TRBJ2-5; D uncertain. The J call is doubtful: the DNA matches TRBJ2-1 better. Germline V gene sequence: CDR1 LGHDT, CDR2 YNNKEL (reference sequence). This CDR3 has 14 residues. Here the CDR3 DNA reads TGTGCCAGCAGCCAAGTGGGCCTGACACGGGAGCAGTTCTTC. Its protein is CASSQVGLTREQFF.

Concerning this clonotype: Germline is not matched at one junction end, which may reflect a read error. This rearrangement joins TRBV4-1 to TRBJ1-4; D gene unclear. The CDR3 covers 14 residues. Looked up from germline, CDR1 is MGHRA and CDR2 is YSYEKL. Here the CDR3 DNA reads TGCGCCAGCAGCCAAGTAGTGACTAGTGAAAAACTGTTTTTT. This codes for CASSQVVTSEKLFF.

The CDR3 DNA reads TGTGCCAGCAGCGTCACTGGGGGAGAGGCTCTGTACGAGCAGTACTTC. This sequence encodes CASSVTGGEALYEQYF. This chain uses TRBV9 with TRBJ2-7; perhaps D is TRBD1 or TRBD2 (5 bases each). With 2 bases removed from V and 4 bases from J, the gap between germline ends came to 19 bases. The germline CDR1 and CDR2 sequences are SGDLS and YYNGEE. There are 16 residues in the CDR3.

The chain carries TRBV25-1 and TRBJ1-2; 7 nucleotides agree with TRBD1. This CDR3 comprises 13 residues. V lost 6 bases, J lost 8 bases, and 9 bases stayed unmatched. Germline CDR1 is MGHDK and CDR2 is SYGVNS. The CDR3 DNA follows: TGTGCCAGCAGACAAGACAGGGCGGCGGGCTACACCTTC. Amino acids: CASRQDRAAGYTF.

This clonotype was counted between two and nine times. The conserved final phenylalanine or tryptophan is absent from the CDR3, which likely points to a read error. The V and J genes are TRBV18 and TRBJ2-5; the D gene is possibly TRBD1 (6 bases). CDR1 and CDR2 from the germline V gene are KGHSH and LQKENI. Trimming shortened V by 1 base and J by 2 bases, and 14 bases separated the two germline ends. CDR3 size: 16 residues. CDR3 protein: CASSPRVDSPQETQYL. CDR3 bases: TGTGCCAGCTCACCACGGGTGGACAGTCCACAAGAGACCCAGTACCTC.